Below, 25 T cell receptor beta chains from the same sample are listed, as sequenced in a study of beta chain features in type 1 diabetes. No antigen has been assigned to these receptors. TCRB transcripts that were expressed got sequenced, as all of the isolated RNA had been reverse transcribed. Produced via immunoSEQ multiplex PCR; TCRdb's table is partial and in-frame only. The sample consists of under 130,000 clones, under 30% of them appearing once. General study findings and limits: Across all four CD4+ subsets, people with type 1 diabetes showed modestly shorter TCRB CDR3s.

Sequencing was performed on central memory CD4+ T cells from blood. All receptors come from a woman between 18 and 29 years old with type 1 diabetes.

This clone occurred a few times. The chain joins TRBV9 to TRBJ2-1; D may be TRBD1 (6 bases). This CDR3 spans 13 amino acids. V was shortened by 4 bases and J by 5 bases, with 10 bases between the two germline ends. Germline CDR1 reads SGDLS; CDR2 reads YYNGEE. CDR3 sequence reads: CASSQGTHNEQFF. As DNA, the CDR3 is TGTGCCAGCAGCCAGGGGACCCACAATGAGCAGTTCTTC.

This chain connects TRBV28 to TRBJ1-2; D not resolved. The CDR3 totals 13 residues. The V end was cut by 6 bases, the J end by 2 bases, with 10 bases between. Germline CDR1 MDHEN, CDR2 SYDVKM. CDR3 coding DNA: TGTGCCAGCAGCACTCCGGGAAACTATGGCTACACCTTC. Translated, it gives CASSTPGNYGYTF.

This chain joins TRBV5-4 and TRBJ2-5; 11 bases align to TRBD2. The V gene end was trimmed by 4 bases and the J gene end by 3 bases; junction bases not matched to a gene: 2. CDR1 SGHNT and CDR2 YYREEE come from the germline V gene (reference sequence). The CDR3 contains 14 residues. CDR3 sequence reads: CASSLAGGKETQYF. In nucleotides, the CDR3 is TGTGCCAGCAGCCTAGCGGGAGGCAAAGAGACCCAGTACTTC.

J is TRBJ1-3 and V is TRBV18; D is unresolved. CDR1 is KGHSH, CDR2 LQKENI, per germline. Between the trimmed V and J ends, which lost 1 base and 0 bases, there was a span of 13 bases. CDR3 length: 17 amino acids. CDR3 DNA: TGTGCCAGCTCACCACTTGAGGGCCCTAGCTCTGGAAACACCATATATTTT. This encodes CASSPLEGPSSGNTIYF.

The chain joins TRBV7-2 to TRBJ2-1, with D perhaps TRBD2 (5 bases). Trimming removed 6 bases at V and 7 bases at J, with 13 bases between. CDR1 SGHTA and CDR2 FQGNSA come from the germline V gene. The CDR3 has 13 amino acids. CDR3 sequence reads: CASSAGLGNEQFF. CDR3 DNA: TGTGCCAGCAGTGCCGGACTGGGGAATGAGCAGTTCTTC.

This rearrangement joins TRBV28 to TRBJ2-1; D not certain. This CDR3 contains 15 residues. Trimming removed 7 bases at V and 5 bases at J, with 18 bases between. Germline CDR1 is MDHEN and CDR2 is SYDVKM. CDR3 protein: CASNTQRTLNNEQFF. The CDR3 coding sequence is TGTGCCAGCAACACCCAGCGTACCTTGAACAATGAGCAGTTCTTC.

A word on this clone: Other DNA variants within this sample encode the same CDR3. This chain joins TRBV5-1 and TRBJ2-5, with 9 bases identical to TRBD1. Trimming took 2 bases from V and 5 from J; bases not matched to a gene: 4. This CDR3 spans 14 amino acids. CDR1 is SGHRS, CDR2 YFSETQ, per germline. This chain's CDR3 is CASSFGQGRETQYF. The CDR3 bases are TGCGCCAGCAGCTTTGGACAGGGGCGGGAGACCCAGTACTTC.

The table lists this clone with a few counts. This sequence joins TRBV19 and TRBJ1-3, with 11 bases that match TRBD1. The V segment lost 8 bases and the J segment 7 bases; nucleotides outside the gene matches: 10. From germline, CDR1 is LNHDA and CDR2 SQIVND (reference sequence). The CDR3 contains 15 residues. The CDR3 DNA reads TGTGCCAGTGAACACCCCCGGACAGGGGGCAACACCATATATTTT. Amino acids: CASEHPRTGGNTIYF.

There are a few counts of this clone. The chain combines TRBV4-3 with TRBJ2-1; the D is unclear. The CDR3 runs 13 residues. V lost 0 bases and J lost 9, with 9 bases in between. Germline CDR1 reads LGHNA; CDR2 reads YSLEER. The CDR3 DNA sequence: TGCGCCAGCAGCCAAGAGACATATTCTGAGCAGTTCTTC. It translates to CASSQETYSEQFF.

This clone was counted a few times. The chain joins TRBV9 to TRBJ2-7, with a weak D call TRBD2 (6 bases). From germline, CDR1 is SGDLS and CDR2 YYNGEE. There are 15 residues in the CDR3. Trimming cost V 4 bases and J 1 base, with 15 bases left between them. The CDR3 sequence is CASSRTHSGSYEQYF. The CDR3 DNA reads TGTGCCAGCAGCCGGACCCACAGCGGGTCCTACGAGCAGTACTTC.

This clone was observed a handful of times. The chain uses TRBV7-9 and TRBJ2-1; TRBD1 matches 10 bases. There are 17 residues in the CDR3. With V trimmed by 0 bases and J by 5 bases, 7 bases remained unmatched. Looked up from germline, CDR1 is SEHNR and CDR2 is FQNEAQ (reference sequence). CDR3 residues: CASSLARGTGVHNEQFF. DNA for the CDR3: TGTGCCAGCAGCTTAGCGCGGGGGACAGGGGTTCACAATGAGCAGTTCTTC.

The rearrangement links TRBV4-1 to TRBJ2-5; D is undetermined. V shed 1 base and J shed 4 bases, with 7 bases lying between them. CDR1 is MGHRA and CDR2 is YSYEKL in the germline V gene. This CDR3 has 13 residues. CDR3 sequence reads: CASSQGRLETQYF. CDR3 DNA: TGCGCCAGCAGCCAAGGTAGATTAGAGACCCAGTACTTC.

V gene TRBV7-9 combines with J gene TRBJ2-2; TRBD1 matches 7 bases. Germline assignment: CDR1 SEHNR and CDR2 FQNEAQ (reference sequence). Germline trimming cut 4 bases from V and 6 bases from J; bases unmatched to any gene: 5. The CDR3 is 14 residues long. The DNA for the CDR3 is TGTGCCAGCAGCTCAGCTACAGGGGCCGGGGAGCTGTTTTTT. Encoded protein: CASSSATGAGELFF. The variable domain in full, with the rest retrieved from reference TRBV7-9 and TRBJ2-2, is DTGVSQNPRHKITKRGQNVTFRCDPISEHNRLYWYRQTLGQGPEFLTYFQNEAQLEKSRLLSDRFSAERPKGSFSTLEIQRTEQGDSAMYLCASSSATGAGELFFGEGSRLTVL.

This clone was detected a few times. The rearrangement joins TRBV11-2 to TRBJ2-1; TRBD2 agrees at 7 bases. This CDR3 has 17 residues. V dropped 5 bases and J dropped 8; count of bases not matched to a gene: 18. CDR1 and CDR2 from the germline V gene are SGHAT and FQNNGV. CDR3 DNA sequence: TGTGCCAGCAGCCGAGTATTAGGACTAGTCTCTGGCTATGAGCAGTTCTTC. Encoded protein: CASSRVLGLVSGYEQFF.

The J gene is TRBJ2-1, the V gene TRBV28; D is perhaps TRBD2 (6 bases). The CDR3 totals 14 residues. The ends were cut back, 7 bases at V and 6 bases at J, with 16 bases in the middle. Germline V gene lookup returns CDR1 MDHEN and CDR2 SYDVKM. The CDR3 region is CASTLPGVPNEQFF. The CDR3, as DNA: TGTGCCAGCACCCTTCCGGGGGTGCCCAATGAGCAGTTCTTC.

This rearrangement joins TRBV5-1 to TRBJ2-7, with 8 nucleotides matching TRBD1. Trimming took 3 bases from V and 3 from J; bases not matched to a gene: 11. The CDR3 has 16 amino acids. CDR1 SGHRS and CDR2 YFSETQ come from the germline V gene. CDR3 residues: CASSSLGRQGSYEQYF. For the CDR3, the DNA is TGCGCCAGCAGCTCTCTGGGCCGACAGGGGAGCTACGAGCAGTACTTC.

In this sample, this clone turned up a few times. The chain uses TRBV7-9 and TRBJ2-3; possible D gene TRBD2, 6 bases. Germline loops: CDR1 SEHNR, CDR2 FQNEAQ (reference sequence). Trimming took 5 bases from V and 1 from J, leaving 13 bases between them. CDR3 length: 15 amino acids. The CDR3 nucleotides read TGTGCCAGCAGCCGGGACTCTCCAGGCACAGATACGCAGTATTTT. It specifies CASSRDSPGTDTQYF.

The V and J genes are TRBV25-1 and TRBJ1-2; 7 bases line up with TRBD1. With V trimmed by 5 bases and J by 4 bases, 16 bases remained unmatched. The CDR3 runs to 17 residues. Germline CDR1 reads MGHDK; CDR2 reads SYGVNS. CDR3 DNA sequence: TGTGCCAGCAGTCCCCGGGACAGACACAATCCTACCTATGGCTACACCTTC. Its protein product is CASSPRDRHNPTYGYTF.

This clone appeared a few times. The V and J genes are TRBV14 and TRBJ2-5; D is ambiguous. Trimming removed 1 base from V and 4 bases from J, with 7 bases in between. The CDR3 has 13 residues. The germline CDR1 and CDR2 sequences are SGHDN and FVKESK. CDR3 coding DNA: TGTGCCAGCAGCCAAGGGTACTTAGAGACCCAGTACTTC. It specifies CASSQGYLETQYF. The full variable domain, with the rest looked up from reference TRBV14 and TRBJ2-5, is EAGVTQFPSHSVIEKGQTVTLRCDPISGHDNLYWYRRVMGKEIKFLLHFVKESKQDESGMPNNRFLAERTGGTYSTLKVQPAELEDSGVYFCASSQGYLETQYFGPGTRLLVL.

This chain connects TRBV30 to TRBJ2-5, with D uncertain. Trimming left V 2 bases short and J 1 base short, with 8 bases between. The germline V gene has CDR1 GTSNPN and CDR2 SVGIG (reference sequence). The CDR3 spans 13 residues. The CDR3 spells CAWSFRSQETQYF. CDR3 in DNA: TGTGCCTGGAGTTTCAGGTCCCAAGAGACCCAGTACTTC.

The V and J genes are TRBV18 and TRBJ2-1, with a tentative D call TRBD1 (6 bases). CDR1 and CDR2 (germline): KGHSH, LQKENI. This CDR3 is built from 15 residues. V lost 5 bases to trimming and J lost 5 bases, with 16 bases between them. The CDR3 spells CASSSQPDSNNEQFF. The CDR3 DNA reads as TGTGCCAGCTCATCGCAGCCGGACAGCAACAATGAGCAGTTCTTC.

This clone has just a few counts. V and J are TRBV27 and TRBJ2-1; tentative D call: TRBD2 (6 bases). V was trimmed by 6 bases and J by 4 bases, leaving 16 bases between them. CDR1 and CDR2 (germline): MNHEY, SMNVEV (reference sequence). The CDR3 extends over 15 amino acids. CDR3 sequence: CASSPRDLMYNEQFF. DNA of the CDR3: TGTGCCAGCAGCCCCCGGGACTTAATGTACAATGAGCAGTTCTTC.

The V call is TRBV6-1, the J call TRBJ1-2; D gene unclear. V gave up 8 bases and J gave up 1 base, with 14 bases separating them. Germline CDR1 is MNHNS and CDR2 is SASEGT. The CDR3 consists of 14 residues. The CDR3 spells CASRGTANNYGYTF. The CDR3 nucleotides are TGTGCCAGCCGGGGTACAGCGAATAACTATGGCTACACCTTC.

This clone was counted a few times. The chain joins TRBV10-3 to TRBJ2-3; 8 bases map to TRBD1. The CDR3 runs 15 residues. V dropped 3 bases and J dropped 4; count of bases not matched to a gene: 6. CDR1 and CDR2 from the germline V gene are ENHRY and SYGVKD. The DNA of the CDR3 is TGTGCCATCAGTGACCGGACAGGGACAGCAGATACGCAGTATTTT. Protein product: CAISDRTGTADTQYF.

This clone was detected a few times. The V gene is TRBV18, the J gene TRBJ1-6; D gene uncertain. The germline V gene has CDR1 KGHSH and CDR2 LQKENI. Trimming took off 3 bases at V and 5 bases at J, with 5 bases between the two ends. This CDR3 contains 13 residues. CDR3: CASSPGHNSPLHF. CDR3 sequence (DNA): TGTGCCAGCTCACCGGGCCATAATTCACCCCTCCACTTT.